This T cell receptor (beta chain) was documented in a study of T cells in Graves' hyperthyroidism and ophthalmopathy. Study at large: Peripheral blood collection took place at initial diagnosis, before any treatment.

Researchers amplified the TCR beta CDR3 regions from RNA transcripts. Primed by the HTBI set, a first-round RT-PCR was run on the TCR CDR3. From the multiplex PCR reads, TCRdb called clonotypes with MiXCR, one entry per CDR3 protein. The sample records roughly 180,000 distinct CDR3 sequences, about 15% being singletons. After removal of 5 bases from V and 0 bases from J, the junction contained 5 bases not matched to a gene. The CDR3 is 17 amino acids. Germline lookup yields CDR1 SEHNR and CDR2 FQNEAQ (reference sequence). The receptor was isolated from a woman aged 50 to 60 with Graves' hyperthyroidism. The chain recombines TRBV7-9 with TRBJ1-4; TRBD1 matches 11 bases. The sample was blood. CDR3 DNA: TGTGCCAGCAGCCCCGGGACAGGGGGACCAACTAATGAAAAACTGTTTTTT. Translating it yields CASSPGTGGPTNEKLFF.